Below are 15 T cell receptor beta chains sequenced from a single sample in a study of CD8+ T cells in alopecia areata. Alopecia areata patients gave lesional scalp punch biopsies and peripheral blood samples. The authors extracted RNA and reverse transcribed it into cDNA as the sequencing template. Sequencing was performed with immunoSEQ multiplex PCR; in TCRdb, only in-frame clones are kept and a portion is missing. The sample includes about 8,900 clones, 65% to 80% of them seen just once. The specimen was skin. These receptors were obtained from a human donor with alopecia areata.

V gene TRBV7-2 combines with J gene TRBJ2-3; D is possibly TRBD1 (5 bases). The CDR3 loop spans 14 amino acids. V was cut by 4 bases and J by 1 base, with 9 bases left in between. CDR1 SGHTA and CDR2 FQGNSA come from the germline V gene. DNA of the CDR3: TGTGCCAGCAGCTCGGCCAGGGGCACAGATACGCAGTATTTT. This sequence encodes CASSSARGTDTQYF.

Remarks on this clone: This may be a read error, as it is one base from a much larger clone. This chain joins TRBV29-1 and TRBJ2-7; 11 nucleotides align to TRBD1. Germline trimming cut 7 bases from V and 2 bases from J; bases unmatched to any gene: 7. The CDR3 length is 14 residues. Germline CDR1 and CDR2: SQVTM and ANQGSEA. The CDR3 DNA sequence: TGCAGCGGGGAGGGGGACAGGGGGACCTACGAGCAGTACTTC. It yields the protein CSGEGDRGTYEQYF.

CDR3 loop: CAISESSKNYGYTF. CDR3 nucleotides: TGTGCCATCAGTGAGTCAAGTAAAAACTATGGCTACACCTTC. This chain connects TRBV10-3 to TRBJ1-2, with unresolved D. CDR1 is ENHRY, CDR2 SYGVKD, per germline. Trimming removed 0 bases at V and 2 bases at J, with 7 bases between. The CDR3 spans 14 residues.

This chain uses TRBV12-5 with TRBJ2-7, with TRBD2 matching over 12 bases. The trim removed 0 bases at V and 3 bases at J, leaving 18 bases unmatched. Germline loops: CDR1 LGHNT, CDR2 FRNRAP. The CDR3 length is 21 residues. This CDR3 is CASGLVLGTSGGPSTIYEQYF. The CDR3 coding sequence is TGTGCTAGTGGTTTGGTACTTGGTACTAGCGGGGGGCCATCGACTATCTACGAGCAGTACTTC. The complete variable domain, with remaining parts taken from reference TRBV12-5 and TRBJ2-7, reads DARVTQTPRHKVTEMGQEVTMRCQPILGHNTVFWYRQTMMQGLELLAYFRNRAPLDDSGMPKDRFSAEMPDATLATLKIQPSEPRDSAVYFCASGLVLGTSGGPSTIYEQYFGPGTRLTVT.

The rearrangement links TRBV5-1 to TRBJ2-7, with D possibly being TRBD1 (6 bases). The V gene's germline CDR1 is SGHRS and CDR2 YFSETQ. The CDR3 contains 15 residues. V lost 1 base to trimming and J lost 0 bases, with 11 bases between them. The CDR3 spells CASSLIQGSSYEQYF. CDR3 DNA: TGCGCCAGCAGCTTGATACAGGGAAGCTCCTACGAGCAGTACTTC.

The chain employs TRBV7-2 and TRBJ2-5; 15 nucleotides match TRBD2. The CDR3 covers 17 residues. V shed 7 bases, J shed 2 bases, and the junction held 8 bases outside the gene matches. In germline, CDR1 is SGHTA, CDR2 FQGNSA. CDR3 nucleotides: TGTGCCAGCACCGGACTAGCGGGAGGGCCGGGGCAAGAGACCCAGTACTTC. Residues: CASTGLAGGPGQETQYF.

The chain couples TRBV6-1 to TRBJ2-1, with TRBD2 matching over 8 bases. J was trimmed by 5 bases and V by 6 bases; bases with no gene match: 9. CDR1 and CDR2 from the germline V gene are MNHNS and SASEGT. This CDR3 spans 15 amino acids. CDR3 bases: TGTGCCAGCAGGCCCGGGGGTAGCGGGGACAATGAGCAGTTCTTC. Encoded protein: CASRPGGSGDNEQFF.

The chain uses TRBV29-1 and TRBJ1-4; TRBD1 matches 7 bases. The CDR3 length is 14 residues. CDR1 SQVTM and CDR2 ANQGSEA come from the germline V gene. V lost 2 bases to trimming and J lost 7 bases; unmatched junction nucleotides: 7. The DNA for the CDR3 is TGCAGCGTTGAATCTGGGACAGCATCTGAAAAACTGTTTTTT. Encoded protein: CSVESGTASEKLFF. The full variable domain, with the rest looked up from reference TRBV29-1 and TRBJ1-4, is SAVISQKPSRDICQRGTSLTIQCQVDSQVTMMFWYRQQPGQSLTLIATANQGSEATYESGFVIDKFPISRPNLTFSTLTVSNMSPEDSSIYLCSVESGTASEKLFFGSGTQLSVL.

J is TRBJ1-2 and V is TRBV7-9, with D hard to call. The germline gives CDR1 SEHNR, CDR2 FQNEAQ (reference sequence). V gave up 4 bases and J gave up 0 bases, with 12 bases separating them. This CDR3 is built from 15 residues. The CDR3: CASSSTRDSNYGYTF. The CDR3 coding sequence is TGTGCCAGCAGCTCTACCCGGGATTCTAACTATGGCTACACCTTC.

The gene calls are TRBV19 and TRBJ2-5, with a tentative D call TRBD2 (6 bases). Germline values: CDR1 LNHDA, CDR2 SQIVND (reference sequence). The CDR3 extends over 16 amino acids. Trimming stripped 6 bases from V and 5 bases from J, with 22 bases between. The CDR3 is CASRNTGGPSSETQYF. For the CDR3, the DNA is TGTGCCAGTAGAAATACCGGGGGACCTAGCAGCGAGACCCAGTACTTC.

The CDR3 region has the DNA TGTGCCAGCAGCCCACAGGGAAGAGATGGCTACACCTTC. The encoded protein is CASSPQGRDGYTF. The V gene is TRBV7-2, the J gene TRBJ1-2; D may be TRBD1 (6 bases). V was pared by 5 bases and J by 6 bases, with 13 bases between. Germline CDR1 is SGHTA and CDR2 is FQGNSA. The CDR3 runs 13 residues.

The chain has TRBV2 and TRBJ2-1; D call uncertain. The CDR3 is 13 amino acids. The ends were cut back, 5 bases at V and 3 bases at J, with 8 bases in the middle. CDR1 is SNHLY, CDR2 FYNNEI, per germline. CDR3 DNA: TGTGCCAGCAGTATTGAGAGCTACAATGAGCAGTTCTTC. This translates into CASSIESYNEQFF.

The chain couples TRBV6-6 to TRBJ2-3, with 9 bases fitting TRBD2. Germline-derived CDR1 and CDR2 are MNHNY and SVGAGI (reference sequence). Trimming cost V 4 bases and J 0 bases; bases outside gene matches: 2. The CDR3 has 15 amino acids. CDR3 sequence reads: CASSSTSGSTDTQYF. The CDR3, as DNA: TGTGCCAGCAGTTCCACTAGCGGGAGCACAGATACGCAGTATTTT.

This clone turned up a few times. V usage is TRBV29-1 and J usage is TRBJ2-5, with TRBD2 as a possible D gene (5 bases). Trimming cost V 3 bases and J 6 bases, with 14 bases left between them. CDR3 length equals 13 residues. CDR1 and CDR2 (germline): SQVTM, ANQGSEA. CDR3 bases: TGCAGCGTTGATTGGGCTAGCCTAAAGACCCAGTACTTC. Its protein is CSVDWASLKTQYF.

V and J are TRBV18 and TRBJ2-7; perhaps D is TRBD1 or TRBD2 (6 bases each). Trimming removed 4 bases at V and 4 bases at J, with 14 bases between. CDR1 is KGHSH and CDR2 is LQKENI in the germline V gene. The CDR3 runs to 14 residues. CDR3 sequence (DNA): TGTGCCAGCTCACGGGGGGCGGCCACATACGAGCAGTACTTC. Amino acid sequence: CASSRGAATYEQYF.